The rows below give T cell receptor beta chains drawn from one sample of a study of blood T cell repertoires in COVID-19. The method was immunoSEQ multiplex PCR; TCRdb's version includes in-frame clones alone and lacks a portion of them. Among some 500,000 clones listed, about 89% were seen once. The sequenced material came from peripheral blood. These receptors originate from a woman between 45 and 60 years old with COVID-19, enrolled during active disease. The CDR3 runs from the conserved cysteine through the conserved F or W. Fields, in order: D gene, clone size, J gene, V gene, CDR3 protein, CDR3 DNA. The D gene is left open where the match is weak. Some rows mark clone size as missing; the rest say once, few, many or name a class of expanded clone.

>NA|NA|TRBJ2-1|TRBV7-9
CASSFLGGTYNEQFF
TGTGCCAGCAGCTTTTTAGGCGGAACTTACAATGAGCAGTTCTTC
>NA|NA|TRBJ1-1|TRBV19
CASIPGVRGTEAFF
TGTGCCAGTATCCCAGGGGTTAGGGGCACTGAAGCTTTCTTT
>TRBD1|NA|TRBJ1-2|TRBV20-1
CSASRGRDYGYTF
TGCAGTGCTAGTAGGGGGCGAGACTATGGCTACACCTTC
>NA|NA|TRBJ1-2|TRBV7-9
CASSLDPQGGGGYTF
TGTGCCAGCAGCTTAGATCCCCAGGGCGGTGGAGGCTACACCTTC
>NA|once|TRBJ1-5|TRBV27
CASGGSYSNQPQHF
TGTGCCAGCGGGGGGAGTTATAGCAATCAGCCCCAGCATTTT
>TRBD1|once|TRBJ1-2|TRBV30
CAWSWGQGRNYGYTF
TGTGCCTGGAGCTGGGGACAGGGAAGAAACTATGGCTACACCTTC
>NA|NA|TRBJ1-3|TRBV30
CAWSVAFGNTIYF
TGTGCCTGGAGTGTGGCCTTTGGAAACACCATATATTTT
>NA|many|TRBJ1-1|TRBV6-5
CASSLFMGGRTEAFF
TGTGCCAGCAGCCTTTTCATGGGGGGGCGCACTGAAGCTTTCTTT
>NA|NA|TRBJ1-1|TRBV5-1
CASRKEDLQNTEAFF
TGCGCCAGCAGAAAGGAGGACTTACAGAACACTGAAGCTTTCTTT
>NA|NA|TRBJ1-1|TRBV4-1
CASRHTGLNTEAFF
TGCGCCAGCAGACATACAGGTCTGAACACTGAAGCTTTCTTT
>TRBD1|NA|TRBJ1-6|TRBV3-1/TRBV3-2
CASSQVPAGGNSPLHF
TGTGCCAGCAGCCAAGTTCCGGCAGGGGGCAATTCACCCCTCCACTTT
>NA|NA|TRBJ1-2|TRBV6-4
CASSLEMGQVAGYTF
TGTGCCAGCAGCCTTGAAATGGGACAAGTGGCGGGCTACACCTTC
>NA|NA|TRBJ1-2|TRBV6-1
CASSDPKGTNYGYTF
TGTGCCAGCAGTGATCCCAAGGGGACTAACTATGGCTACACCTTC
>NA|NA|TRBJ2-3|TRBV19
CASSLWGGRSTDTQYF
TGTGCCAGTAGTCTTTGGGGGGGCCGCAGCACAGATACGCAGTATTTT
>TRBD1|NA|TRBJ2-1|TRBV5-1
CASSPGQVGDEQFF
TGCGCCAGCAGCCCCGGACAGGTTGGGGATGAGCAGTTCTTC
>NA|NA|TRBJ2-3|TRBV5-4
CASSDRDTDTQYF
TGTGCCAGCAGCGACCGGGACACAGATACGCAGTATTTT
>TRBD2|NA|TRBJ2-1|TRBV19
CASSIVGLAGGHEQFF
TGTGCCAGTAGTATAGTGGGACTAGCGGGGGGGCATGAGCAGTTCTTC
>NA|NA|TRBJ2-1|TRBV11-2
CASSASSSYNEQFF
TGTGCCAGCAGCGCGTCTAGCTCCTACAATGAGCAGTTCTTC
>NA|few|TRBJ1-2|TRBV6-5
CASSPGGYYGYTF
TGTGCCAGCAGTCCCGGCGGGTACTATGGCTACACCTTC
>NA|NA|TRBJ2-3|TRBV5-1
CASSWTDSTDTQYF
TGCGCCAGCAGCTGGACTGACAGCACAGATACGCAGTATTTT
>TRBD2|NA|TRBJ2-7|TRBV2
CASWNSGGASYEQYF
TGTGCCAGCTGGAATAGCGGGGGGGCGTCCTACGAGCAGTACTTC
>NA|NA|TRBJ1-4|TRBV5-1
CASSETGVTNEKLFF
TGCGCCAGCAGCGAAACGGGGGTGACTAATGAAAAACTGTTTTTT
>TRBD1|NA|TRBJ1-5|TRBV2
CASSMRGQAPSNQPQHF
TGTGCCAGCAGTATGAGGGGACAGGCACCCAGCAATCAGCCCCAGCATTTT
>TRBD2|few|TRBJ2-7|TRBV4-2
CASSQDRGGYEQYF
TGTGCCAGCAGCCAAGATCGCGGGGGCTACGAGCAGTACTTC
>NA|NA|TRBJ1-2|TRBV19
CASSIEDIGYGYTF
TGTGCCAGTAGTATAGAGGACATCGGCTATGGCTACACCTTC
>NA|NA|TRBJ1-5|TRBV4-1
CASSHGMGAYNQPQHF
TGCGCCAGCAGCCATGGTATGGGGGCATACAATCAGCCCCAGCATTTT
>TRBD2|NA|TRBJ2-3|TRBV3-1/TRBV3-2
CASSSRTSGGMTDTQYF
TGTGCCAGCAGCTCTCGGACTAGCGGGGGTATGACAGATACGCAGTATTTT
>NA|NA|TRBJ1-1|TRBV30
CAWLTENTEAFF
TGTGCCTGGCTGACTGAGAACACTGAAGCTTTCTTT
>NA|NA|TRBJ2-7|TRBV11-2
CASTLGLHYEQYF
TGTGCCAGCACCTTGGGACTTCACTACGAGCAGTACTTC
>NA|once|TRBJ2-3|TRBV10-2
CASSESTGGGYTDTQYF
TGCGCCAGCAGTGAGTCTACAGGGGGGGGGTACACAGATACGCAGTATTTT
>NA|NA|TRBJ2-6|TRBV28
CASSFRDSGANVLTF
TGTGCCAGCAGTTTCCGGGACTCTGGGGCCAACGTCCTGACTTTC
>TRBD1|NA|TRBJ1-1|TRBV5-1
CASSWTGVNTEAFF
TGCGCCAGCAGCTGGACAGGGGTTAACACTGAAGCTTTCTTT
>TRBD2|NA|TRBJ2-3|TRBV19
CASSIRALAGGRTDTQYF
TGTGCCAGTAGTATACGCGCTCTAGCGGGGGGGAGGACAGATACGCAGTATTTT
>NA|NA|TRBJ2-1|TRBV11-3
CASSLESQAGDNEQFF
TGTGCCAGCAGCTTAGAATCACAGGCCGGCGACAATGAGCAGTTCTTC
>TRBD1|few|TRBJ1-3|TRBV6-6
CASSPSSRTGRQRNTIYF
TGTGCCAGCAGTCCCAGTTCCCGGACAGGGCGGCAGAGAAACACCATATATTTT
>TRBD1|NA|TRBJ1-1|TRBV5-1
CASSLDRGDTEAFF
TGCGCCAGCAGCTTGGACAGGGGGGACACTGAAGCTTTCTTT
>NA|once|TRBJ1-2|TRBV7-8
CASSQPGSRFGYGYTF
TGTGCCAGCAGCCAGCCGGGGAGCCGGTTTGGCTATGGCTACACCTTC
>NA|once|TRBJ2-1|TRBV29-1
CSSGSRNEQFF
TGCAGCTCCGGGAGTCGGAATGAGCAGTTCTTC
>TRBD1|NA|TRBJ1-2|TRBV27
CASSSLGTANYGYTF
TGTGCCAGCAGTTCCCTTGGGACAGCTAACTATGGCTACACCTTC
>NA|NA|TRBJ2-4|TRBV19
CASKGDGGVLAKNIQYF
TGTGCCAGTAAGGGTGACGGGGGAGTGCTAGCCAAAAACATTCAGTACTTC
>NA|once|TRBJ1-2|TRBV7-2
CASSLSGQNYGYTF
TGTGCCAGCAGCTTATCAGGACAGAACTATGGCTACACCTTC
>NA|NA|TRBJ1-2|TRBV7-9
CASSWRQAVGYTF
TGTGCCAGCAGCTGGAGACAGGCTGTCGGCTACACCTTC
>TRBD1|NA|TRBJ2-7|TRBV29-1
CSVEERTGGAMGEQYF
TGCAGCGTTGAAGAAAGGACAGGGGGCGCCATGGGCGAGCAGTACTTC
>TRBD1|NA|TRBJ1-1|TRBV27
CASSTQGAIEAFF
TGTGCCAGCAGTACACAGGGGGCTATTGAAGCTTTCTTT
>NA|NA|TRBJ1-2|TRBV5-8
CASSQGSGGYTF
TGTGCCAGCAGCCAAGGGAGCGGTGGCTACACCTTC
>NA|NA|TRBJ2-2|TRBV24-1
CATSVGVPGELFF
TGTGCCACCAGTGTAGGGGTGCCCGGGGAGCTGTTTTTT
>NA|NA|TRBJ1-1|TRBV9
CASSRGDPNTEAFF
TGTGCCAGCTCGCGCGGGGACCCGAACACTGAAGCTTTCTTT
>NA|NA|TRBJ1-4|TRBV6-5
CASSYSGGYNEKLFF
TGTGCCAGCAGTTACTCCGGGGGGTATAATGAAAAACTGTTTTTT
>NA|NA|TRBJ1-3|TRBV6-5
CASSSQTGNSGNTIYF
TGTGCCAGCAGTTCACAGACAGGAAACTCTGGAAACACCATATATTTT
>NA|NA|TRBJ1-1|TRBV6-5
CASSYSGGETEAFF
TGTGCCAGCAGTTACTCAGGGGGGGAGACTGAAGCTTTCTTT
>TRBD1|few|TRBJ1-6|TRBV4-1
CASSPFGTGNSPLHF
TGCGCCAGCAGCCCGTTCGGGACAGGCAATTCACCCCTCCACTTT
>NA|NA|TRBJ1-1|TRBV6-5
CASIPGATNTEAFF
TGTGCCAGCATTCCAGGGGCTACGAACACTGAAGCTTTCTTT
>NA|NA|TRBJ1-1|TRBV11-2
CASSLDLGAGATEAFF
TGTGCCAGCAGCTTAGATCTGGGGGCAGGAGCAACTGAAGCTTTCTTT
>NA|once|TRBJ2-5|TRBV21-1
CASSNVIETQYF
TGTGCCAGCAGCAATGTCATAGAGACCCAGTACTTC